One and the same sample provided the 22 T cell receptor beta chains below, sequenced in a study of regulatory T cells in long-lasting Graves disease. Building of the TCR beta libraries involved iRepertoire HTBI primers and Arm-PCR of CDR3 regions. In TCRdb, the multiplex PCR reads were re-called with MiXCR into one record per CDR3 protein. This table holds about 540,000 distinct CDR3 sequences, about 14% found once. Noted time point: newly diagnosed GD, antithyroid drugs for less than 3 months. There was RNA extracted from PBMCs, and the TCR library was made from it. The same sample was also used in a study of T cells in Graves' hyperthyroidism and ophthalmopathy.

The sequencing used peripheral blood mononuclear cells (PBMCs), collected at new diagnosis, from a patient treated with antithyroid drugs. The receptors were gathered from a man younger than 40 with Graves disease.

This clonotype showed up many times. CDR3 in DNA: TGCGCCAGCAGCTCGGACTATCGATTGAACAATGAGCAGTTCTTC. Its protein product is CASSSDYRLNNEQFF. The chain couples TRBV5-1 to TRBJ2-1; the D gene is possibly TRBD2 (6 bases). The CDR3 loop spans 15 amino acids. V lost 3 bases and J 5 bases, leaving 15 bases between the germline ends. Looked up from germline, CDR1 is SGHRS and CDR2 is YFSETQ.

The genes are TRBV13 and TRBJ2-3; 7 nucleotides match TRBD2. V shed 7 bases, J shed 0 bases, and the junction held 4 bases outside the gene matches. The CDR3 is 14 amino acids. The germline V gene encodes CDR1 PRHDT and CDR2 FYEKMQ (reference sequence). The CDR3 loop reads CASMGGPSTDTQYF. The CDR3 nucleotides are TGTGCCAGCATGGGAGGGCCTAGCACAGATACGCAGTATTTT.

This clonotype occurred many times. The chain recombines TRBV12-3 or TRBV12-4 with TRBJ1-5; D is ambiguous. This CDR3 is 15 amino acids long. Trimming left V 2 bases short and J 1 base short, with 9 bases between. The CDR3 nucleotides read TGTGCCAGCAGTTTAAACAGCGGGAGCAATCAGCCCCAGCATTTT. Protein: CASSLNSGSNQPQHF.

This clonotype was recorded many times. The rearrangement joins TRBV27 to TRBJ2-7, with TRBD2 matching over 9 bases. This CDR3 has 14 amino acids. The ends lost 4 bases at V and 3 bases at J; junction bases unmatched: 4. The germline CDR1 and CDR2 sequences are MNHEY and SMNVEV (reference sequence). CDR3 sequence reads: CASSSSGNVYEQYF. CDR3 nucleotide sequence: TGTGCCAGCAGTTCTAGCGGGAACGTCTACGAGCAGTACTTC.

A note on this clonotype: This may be a read error: a much more frequent sequence differs by one nucleotide. The chain uses TRBV25-1 and TRBJ2-3, with 7 bases aligning to TRBD2. Trimming removed 4 bases from V and 1 base from J; junction bases left unmatched: 5. The CDR3 length is 15 residues. Germline values: CDR1 MGHDK, CDR2 SYGVNS. The CDR3 protein is CASSGGGRGTDTQYF. The CDR3 DNA sequence: TGTGCCAGCAGTGGAGGTGGGAGGGGCACAGATACGCAGTATTTT.

Details on this clonotype: This likely traces to a read error, being one base from a far larger clone. This chain links TRBV6-9 with TRBJ2-1; 15 bases fit TRBD2. The germline CDR1 and CDR2 sequences are MNHGY and SVAAGI. The ends lost 4 bases at V and 7 bases at J; junction bases unmatched: 8. CDR3 length: 17 amino acids. The CDR3 spells CASSSPEGLAGGNEQFF. The CDR3 DNA sequence: TGTGCCAGCAGTTCGCCGGAGGGACTAGCGGGAGGAAATGAGCAGTTCTTC.

This clonotype was seen repeatedly, ten times or more. V usage is TRBV24-1 and J usage is TRBJ2-1; possible D gene TRBD2, 6 bases. Germline V gene data show CDR1 as KGHDR and CDR2 as SFDVKD. This CDR3 is built from 14 residues. V gave up 7 bases and J gave up 7 bases, with 16 bases separating them. CDR3 sequence: CATSASGRRNEQFF. The DNA of the CDR3 is TGTGCCACCAGCGCAAGTGGGAGGAGGAATGAGCAGTTCTTC.

This clonotype was counted a few times. The chain links TRBV9 to TRBJ2-7, with 10 bases aligning to TRBD2. The length of the CDR3 is 19 residues. CDR1 and CDR2 from the germline V gene are SGDLS and YYNGEE. V was pared by 0 bases and J by 5 bases, with 17 bases of the junction left unmatched. CDR3 sequence reads: CASSVGFVGGTSGIHEQYF. The CDR3 DNA follows: TGTGCCAGCAGCGTAGGGTTCGTGGGGGGAACTAGCGGGATACACGAGCAGTACTTC.

The rearrangement links TRBV20-1 to TRBJ2-1; D might be TRBD1 or TRBD2, each matching 5 bases. V lost 6 bases to trimming and J lost 0 bases, with 12 bases between them. This CDR3 spans 14 amino acids. The germline V gene encodes CDR1 DFQATT and CDR2 SNEGSKA (reference sequence). The CDR3 loop reads CSAPGALSYNEQFF. DNA for the CDR3: TGCAGTGCCCCCGGGGCCCTCTCCTACAATGAGCAGTTCTTC.

This clonotype was seen at least ten times. The genes are TRBV9 and TRBJ1-1, with D perhaps matching TRBD1 (5 bases). CDR1 and CDR2 from the germline V gene are SGDLS and YYNGEE. V dropped 2 bases and J dropped 2 bases, with 16 bases sitting between them. This CDR3 has 16 residues. The CDR3 sequence is CASSVGGGARNTEAFF. The CDR3 DNA sequence: TGTGCCAGCAGCGTGGGGGGAGGGGCTCGAAACACTGAAGCTTTCTTT.

For this clonotype: A much larger clone sits a single nucleotide away, making a read error possible. The chain is built from TRBV20-1 and TRBJ2-2; 7 bases agree with TRBD2. Trimming cost V 1 base and J 3 bases; bases outside gene matches: 5. The germline gives CDR1 DFQATT, CDR2 SNEGSKA (reference sequence). CDR3 length: 15 residues. The CDR3 reads CSARVGEGYTGELFF. The CDR3 region has the DNA TGCAGTGCTAGAGTGGGGGAGGGATACACCGGGGAGCTGTTTTTT.

As to this clonotype: The missing conserved phenylalanine or tryptophan at the end of this CDR3 makes a read error likely. No DNA is shown, since the ends of the CDR3 on it are uncertain; the CDR3 is the one TCRdb lists. V usage is TRBV11-2 and J usage is TRBJ2-7; the tabulated D call, TRBD2, remains unverified against the DNA. The CDR3 sequence runs 8 residues, both termini included. Germline values: CDR1 SGHAT, CDR2 FQNNGV. CDR3 residues: CASSTVAG.

This clonotype showed up many times. The rearrangement links TRBV27 to TRBJ2-3; D might be TRBD2 (5 bases). Per the germline V gene, CDR1 is MNHEY and CDR2 is SMNVEV (reference sequence). V was clipped by 4 bases and J by 2 bases, with 10 bases between them. This CDR3 has 14 residues. CDR3 residues: CASSSRTFTDTQYF. The CDR3 region has the DNA TGTGCCAGCAGTTCCCGGACTTTCACAGATACGCAGTATTTT.

This clonotype has a count of ten or more. The chain combines TRBV11-1 with TRBJ1-1; tentative D call: TRBD1 (6 bases). The germline CDR1 and CDR2 sequences are SGHAT and FQDESV (reference sequence). The CDR3 contains 15 residues. The V end was cut by 1 base, the J end by 4 bases, with 13 bases between. The CDR3: CASSLERGASTEAFF. CDR3 DNA sequence: TGTGCCAGCAGCTTAGAGCGGGGGGCGAGCACTGAAGCTTTCTTT.

The chain employs TRBV19 and TRBJ2-3; a weak D match, TRBD2 (6 bases). This CDR3 region has 16 residues. Germline loops: CDR1 LNHDA, CDR2 SQIVND (reference sequence). The V and J ends lost 4 bases and 6 bases respectively, with 20 bases between them. The CDR3 loop is CASSTYGLRIADTQYF. The CDR3 nucleotides read TGTGCCAGTAGTACTTATGGACTAAGGATTGCGGATACGCAGTATTTT. The full variable domain, with the rest looked up from reference TRBV19 and TRBJ2-3, is DGGITQSPKYLFRKEGQNVTLSCEQNLNHDAMYWYRQDPGQGLRLIYYSQIVNDFQKGDIAEGYSVSREKKESFPLTVTSAQKNPTAFYLCASSTYGLRIADTQYFGPGTRLTVL.

In its sample, this clonotype was seen a few times. The V call is TRBV27, the J call TRBJ1-6; 7 bases match TRBD1. The CDR3 loop spans 15 amino acids. CDR1 MNHEY and CDR2 SMNVEV come from the germline V gene (reference sequence). Unmatched junction bases numbered 6, after V lost 0 bases and J lost 10 bases. The CDR3 here is CASSLSGTAGSPLHF. The CDR3, as DNA: TGTGCCAGCAGTTTATCCGGGACAGCTGGCTCACCCCTCCACTTT.

With regard to this clonotype: Given a much more abundant clone one base away, this may be a read error. This rearrangement joins TRBV9 to TRBJ1-1; unclear D gene. Germline CDR1 SGDLS, CDR2 YYNGEE. The CDR3 loop spans 15 amino acids. The CDR3 here is CASSVLDTQNTESFF. The CDR3 DNA is TGTGCCAGCAGCGTGCTTGACACCCAGAACACTGAATCTTTCTTT.

This clonotype was found many times. The chain combines TRBV11-1 with TRBJ1-1, with TRBD1 matching over 7 bases. The germline gives CDR1 SGHAT, CDR2 FQDESV (reference sequence). CDR3 length: 16 residues. V lost 5 bases, J lost 1 base, and 10 bases stayed unmatched. CDR3 bases: TGTGCCAGCAGCCTTAGTAGGGGGCAAGGGAACACTGAAGCTTTCTTT. Amino acid sequence: CASSLSRGQGNTEAFF.

This clonotype was observed at least ten times. The V gene is TRBV20-1, the J gene TRBJ2-5; possibly TRBD1 or TRBD2 for D (5 bases each). Germline CDR1 DFQATT, CDR2 SNEGSKA (reference sequence). CDR3 size: 12 residues. V was clipped by 4 bases and J by 5 bases, with 11 bases between them. This CDR3 reads CSATGRGETQYF. The CDR3 DNA reads as TGCAGTGCTACAGGGCGAGGGGAGACCCAGTACTTC.

The rearrangement links TRBV10-3 to TRBJ1-2; TRBD1 matches at 8 bases. The ends lost 6 bases at V and 6 bases at J; junction bases unmatched: 21. The germline V gene encodes CDR1 ENHRY and CDR2 SYGVKD. The CDR3 is made up of 18 amino acids. CDR3 DNA sequence: TGTGCCATCAGGGGGTACGAATTGTCAGGACAGGGCCGTCATGGCTACACCTTC. This gives the protein CAIRGYELSGQGRHGYTF.

This clonotype was detected only a few times. The junction shows a germline mismatch at one end, possibly a read error. CDR3 region: CASRSRTGTAEASF. In DNA form, the CDR3 reads TGTGCCAGTAGATCTCGCACAGGGACGGCTGAAGCTTCCTTT. The chain couples TRBV19 to TRBJ1-1, with a possible D match to TRBD1 (6 bases). This CDR3 has 14 residues. The germline gives CDR1 LNHDA, CDR2 SQIVND (reference sequence).

This clonotype was observed many times. V and J are TRBV28 and TRBJ2-2; 8 bases line up with TRBD2. The ends lost 3 bases at V and 8 bases at J; junction bases unmatched: 5. The CDR3 is 14 amino acids. In germline, CDR1 is MDHEN, CDR2 SYDVKM. The CDR3 loop reads CASSFSGITGELFF. CDR3 coding DNA: TGTGCCAGCAGTTTTAGCGGGATTACAGGGGAGCTGTTTTTT.